This T cell receptor (beta chain) was found in a study of metastatic and nonmetastatic thyroid tumors. Turning to the study itself: The study looked at repertoires side by side in blood and in tumor or nodule tissue from malignant and benign thyroid patients.

Prior to thyroid surgery, none of the patients had received any treatment. As originally analysed: Researchers built a distant-metastasis classifier for papillary thyroid cancer that drew on CDR3 differences across clinicopathological groups. From the PCR reads, TCRdb re-called clones with MiXCR. TCRdb's processing, not the authors', yielded these V and J calls. This sample has 20,000 to 25,000 clones, with 20% to 25% found just once. A few counts support this clone. This CDR3 region has 16 residues. Germline V gene data show CDR1 as SGHAT and CDR2 as FQNNGV. The V and J ends lost 1 base and 3 bases respectively, with 16 bases between them.

Sequenced: adjacent normal tissue. The chain recombines TRBV11-2 with TRBJ2-7, with a tentative D call TRBD1 (6 bases). The receptor was isolated from a female donor with papillary thyroid cancer or a benign thyroid nodule (not recorded which). Some clones in this sample may be carry-over from other donors' samples. CDR3 amino acids: CASSLGWQGLGYEQYF. The CDR3 DNA is TGTGCCAGCAGCTTAGGGTGGCAGGGGCTGGGCTACGAGCAGTACTTC.